These T cell receptor beta chains were read from a single sample in a study of T cells after yellow fever vaccination. From the 5' RACE reads, TCRdb called clonotypes with MiXCR, one entry per CDR3 protein. The repertoire holds over 250,000 distinct CDR3 sequences, with roughly 4% as singletons. The sequences come from PBMCs, collected 5 days after the yellow fever booster vaccination. The source of these receptors is a man between 18 and 29 years old who received the YFV17D yellow fever vaccine. CDR3s include the opening cysteine and the closing phenylalanine or tryptophan. A D gene is named only where the DNA matches it firmly. Size is omitted from some rows. Given values are once, few, many or a class for expanded clones.

j_gene,v_gene,d_gene,abundance,CDR3nt,CDR3aa
TRBJ1-2,TRBV7-9,-,many,TGTGCCAGCAGCTCTCCGCCGGGAGAGACCGTTACTAACTATGGCTACACCTTC,CASSSPPGETVTNYGYTF
TRBJ2-3,TRBV7-2,-,-,TGTGCCAGCAGCTTAGTTGGGGTGGGCATGGCAGATACGCAGTATTTT,CASSLVGVGMADTQYF
TRBJ1-2,TRBV18,-,few,TGTGCCAGCTCACCGGCCGCCCTCATAGGAAACTATGGCTACACCTTC,CASSPAALIGNYGYTF
TRBJ2-7,TRBV11-3,-,-,TGTGCCAGCAGCCCCGCAAACTCCTACGAGCAGTACTTC,CASSPANSYEQYF
TRBJ1-2,TRBV30,-,-,TGTGCCTGGAAGTCCCCAGGGGTGGTCTATGGCTACACCTTC,CAWKSPGVVYGYTF
TRBJ2-5,TRBV5-1,TRBD2,few,TGCGCCAGCAACCCGGAGGGAGGGGAGACCCAGTACTTC,CASNPEGGETQYF
TRBJ2-6,TRBV5-1,-,many,TGCGCCAGCAACCCCGCCAGTGCCGGGGCCAACGTCCTGACTTTC,CASNPASAGANVLTF
TRBJ2-2,TRBV7-6,-,few,TGTGCCAGCAGCTTCACGGGGCCTGGCGGGGAGCTGTTTTTT,CASSFTGPGGELFF
TRBJ2-3,TRBV20-1,-,few,TGCAGTGCTAGAGATCAAGGCTCGTATACGCAGTATTTT,CSARDQGSYTQYF
TRBJ1-1,TRBV20-1,-,many,TGCAGTGCTAGAGATGGAAGGGAAATGAACACTGAAGCTTTCTTT,CSARDGREMNTEAFF
TRBJ2-3,TRBV4-3,-,-,TGCGCCAGCAGCCAAGAGTATAGCGTAACGCAGTATTTT,CASSQEYSVTQYF
TRBJ1-2,TRBV6-5,-,-,TGTGCCAGCAGTTACTCTCGGCACCCCCTGCGCTACACCTTC,CASSYSRHPLRYTF
TRBJ2-2,TRBV12-3/TRBV12-4,-,few,TGTGCCAGCAGTTACAGGGCCCCCGGGGAGCTGTTTTTT,CASSYRAPGELFF
TRBJ2-1,TRBV7-2,-,-,TGTGCCAGCAGCCCTGATTGGTCCTACAATGAGCAGTTCTTC,CASSPDWSYNEQFF
TRBJ2-5,TRBV4-1,-,few,TGCGCCAGCAGCCAAAGACCGGGACGGATCCAAGAGACCCAGTACTTC,CASSQRPGRIQETQYF
TRBJ1-1,TRBV7-9,-,few,TGTGCCAGCAGCGCGACAAGTATGAACACTGAAGCTTTCTTT,CASSATSMNTEAFF
TRBJ2-1,TRBV3-1,TRBD2,few,TGTGCCAGCAGCCGCACCTCTAGCGGGGGCTACTACAATGAGCAGTTCTTC,CASSRTSSGGYYNEQFF